The clone carrying this T cell receptor beta chain has more than one count but fewer than ten. The data originate from a study of Graves' ophthalmopathy and Graves' hyperthyroidism. This CDR3 region has 15 residues. The ends were cut back, 5 bases at V and 4 bases at J, with 13 bases in the middle. Germline V lookup: CDR1 SGHRS, CDR2 YFSETQ. The sequenced template was RNA, covering the TCR beta CDR3 region. Scientists carried out first-round RT-PCR using HTBI primers and then a second-round multiplex PCR. TCRdb independently ran MiXCR on the multiplex PCR reads; one entry per CDR3 protein. The sample carries 400,000 or so distinct CDR3 sequences, 15% to 20% recorded once.

The sample comprised peripheral blood. The clonotype comes from an adult woman with stable Graves' hyperthyroidism. The chain recombines TRBV5-1 with TRBJ2-6; the D gene is possibly TRBD2 (5 bases). CDR3 bases: TGCGCCAGCAGACTGTCGGAGGCCGGGGCCAACGTCCTGACTTTC. Protein sequence: CASRLSEAGANVLTF.